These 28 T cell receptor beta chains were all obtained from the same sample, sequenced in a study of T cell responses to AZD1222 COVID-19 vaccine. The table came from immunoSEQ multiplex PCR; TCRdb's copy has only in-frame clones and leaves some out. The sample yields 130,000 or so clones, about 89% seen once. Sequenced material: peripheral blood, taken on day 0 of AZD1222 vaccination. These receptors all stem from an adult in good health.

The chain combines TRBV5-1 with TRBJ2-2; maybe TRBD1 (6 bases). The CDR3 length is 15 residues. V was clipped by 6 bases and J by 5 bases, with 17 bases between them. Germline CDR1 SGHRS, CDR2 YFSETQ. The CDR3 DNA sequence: TGCGCCAGCACCAAAGAGACAGGATGGACCGGGGAGCTGTTTTTT. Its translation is CASTKETGWTGELFF.

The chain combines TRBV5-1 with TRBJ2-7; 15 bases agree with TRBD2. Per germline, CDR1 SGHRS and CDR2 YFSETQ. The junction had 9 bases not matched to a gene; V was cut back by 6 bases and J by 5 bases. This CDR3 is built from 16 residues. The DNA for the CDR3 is TGCGCCAGCACCACCGGACTAGCGGGGGGGCCTGACGAGCAGTACTTC. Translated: CASTTGLAGGPDEQYF. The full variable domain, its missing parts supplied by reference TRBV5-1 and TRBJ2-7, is KAGVTQTPRYLIKTRGQQVTLSCSPISGHRSVSWYQQTPGQGLQFLFEYFSETQRNKGNFPGRFSGRQFSNSRSEMNVSTLELGDSALYLCASTTGLAGGPDEQYFGPGTRLTVT.

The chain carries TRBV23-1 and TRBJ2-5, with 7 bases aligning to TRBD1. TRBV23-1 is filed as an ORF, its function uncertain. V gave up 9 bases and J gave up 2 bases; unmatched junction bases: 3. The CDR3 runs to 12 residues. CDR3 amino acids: CASARGQETQYF. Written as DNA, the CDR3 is TGCGCCAGTGCCAGGGGGCAAGAGACCCAGTACTTC.

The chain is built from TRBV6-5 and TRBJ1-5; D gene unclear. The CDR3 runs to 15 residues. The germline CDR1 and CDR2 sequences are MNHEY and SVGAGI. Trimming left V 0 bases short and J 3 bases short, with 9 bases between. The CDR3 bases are TGTGCCAGCAGTTACTCGCTTACAGACAATCAGCCCCAGCATTTT. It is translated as CASSYSLTDNQPQHF.

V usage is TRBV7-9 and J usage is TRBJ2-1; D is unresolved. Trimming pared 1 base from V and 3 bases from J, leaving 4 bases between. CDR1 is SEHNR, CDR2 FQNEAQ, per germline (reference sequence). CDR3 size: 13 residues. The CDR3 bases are TGTGCCAGCAGCTTAGAAAGCTACAATGAGCAGTTCTTC. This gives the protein CASSLESYNEQFF.

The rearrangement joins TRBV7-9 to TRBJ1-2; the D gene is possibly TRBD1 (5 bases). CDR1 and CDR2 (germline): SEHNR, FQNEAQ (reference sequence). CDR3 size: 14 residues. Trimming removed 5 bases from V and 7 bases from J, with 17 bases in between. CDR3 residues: CASSRSPAGGGYTF. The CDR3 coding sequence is TGTGCCAGCAGCCGGAGCCCTGCGGGGGGTGGCTACACCTTC.

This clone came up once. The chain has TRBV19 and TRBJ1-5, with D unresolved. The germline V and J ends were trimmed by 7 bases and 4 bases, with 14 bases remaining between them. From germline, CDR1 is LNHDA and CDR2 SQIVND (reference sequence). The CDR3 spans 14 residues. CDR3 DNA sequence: TGTGCCAGTAACGGAGCGGTAGGTAATCAGCCCCAGCATTTT. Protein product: CASNGAVGNQPQHF.

CDR3 residues: CASSPPGVESNQPQHF. In nucleotides, the CDR3 is TGTGCCAGCTCACCACCGGGGGTTGAGAGCAATCAGCCCCAGCATTTT. The rearrangement links TRBV18 to TRBJ1-5, with a possible D match to TRBD1 (5 bases). There are 16 residues in the CDR3. Trimming stripped 0 bases from V and 1 base from J, with 10 bases between. Looked up from germline, CDR1 is KGHSH and CDR2 is LQKENI.

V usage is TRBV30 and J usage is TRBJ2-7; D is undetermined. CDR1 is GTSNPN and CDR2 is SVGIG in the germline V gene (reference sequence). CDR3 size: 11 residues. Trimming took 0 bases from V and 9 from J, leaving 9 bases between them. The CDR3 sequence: CAWSVQWRQYF. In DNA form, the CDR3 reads TGTGCCTGGAGTGTACAATGGCGGCAGTACTTC.

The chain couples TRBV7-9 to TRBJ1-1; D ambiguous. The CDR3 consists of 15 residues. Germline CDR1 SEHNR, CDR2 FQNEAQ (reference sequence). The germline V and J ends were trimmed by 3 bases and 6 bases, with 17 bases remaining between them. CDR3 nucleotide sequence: TGTGCCAGCAGCTTTGCCCGGGCAGAAATCGCTGAAGCTTTCTTT. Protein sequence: CASSFARAEIAEAFF. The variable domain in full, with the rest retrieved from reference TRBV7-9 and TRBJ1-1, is DTGVSQNPRHKITKRGQNVTFRCDPISEHNRLYWYRQTLGQGPEFLTYFQNEAQLEKSRLLSDRFSAERPKGSFSTLEIQRTEQGDSAMYLCASSFARAEIAEAFFGQGTRLTVV.

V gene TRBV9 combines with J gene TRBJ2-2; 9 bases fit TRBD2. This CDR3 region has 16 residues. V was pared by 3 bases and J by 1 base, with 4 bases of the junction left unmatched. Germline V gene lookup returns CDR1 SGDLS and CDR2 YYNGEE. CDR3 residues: CASSEGSGGNTGELFF. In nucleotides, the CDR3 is TGTGCCAGCAGCGAGGGTAGCGGGGGGAACACCGGGGAGCTGTTTTTT. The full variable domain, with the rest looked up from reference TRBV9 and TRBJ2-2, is DSGVTQTPKHLITATGQRVTLRCSPRSGDLSVYWYQQSLDQGLQFLIQYYNGEERAKGNILERFSAQQFPDLHSELNLSSLELGDSALYFCASSEGSGGNTGELFFGEGSRLTVL.

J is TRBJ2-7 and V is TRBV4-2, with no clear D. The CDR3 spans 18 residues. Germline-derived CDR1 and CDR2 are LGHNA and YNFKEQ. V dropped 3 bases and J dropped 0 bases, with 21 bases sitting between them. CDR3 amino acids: CASSHAWVGSTGSYEQYF. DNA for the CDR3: TGTGCCAGCAGCCATGCCTGGGTGGGGTCGACTGGCTCCTACGAGCAGTACTTC.

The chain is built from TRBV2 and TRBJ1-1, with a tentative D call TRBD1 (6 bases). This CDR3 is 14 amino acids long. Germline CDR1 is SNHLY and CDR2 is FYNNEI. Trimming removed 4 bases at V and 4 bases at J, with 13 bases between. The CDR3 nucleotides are TGTGCCAGCAGTGTGAGGGGGGATGGCACTGAAGCTTTCTTT. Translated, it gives CASSVRGDGTEAFF.

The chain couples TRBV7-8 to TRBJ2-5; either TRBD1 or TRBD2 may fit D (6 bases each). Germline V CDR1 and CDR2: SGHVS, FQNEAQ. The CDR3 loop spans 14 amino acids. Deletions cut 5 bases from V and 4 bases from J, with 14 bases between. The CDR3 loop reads CASSPRGGGETQYF. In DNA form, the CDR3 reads TGTGCCAGCAGCCCAAGAGGAGGGGGAGAGACCCAGTACTTC.

CDR3 nucleotide sequence: TGTGCCAGTAGTGGTAGGGGCTACGAGCAGTACTTC. This encodes CASSGRGYEQYF. The rearrangement joins TRBV19 to TRBJ2-7; D possibly corresponds to TRBD1 (5 bases). Germline V CDR1 and CDR2: LNHDA, SQIVND (reference sequence). Trimming pared 5 bases from V and 3 bases from J, leaving 8 bases between. The CDR3 length is 12 residues.

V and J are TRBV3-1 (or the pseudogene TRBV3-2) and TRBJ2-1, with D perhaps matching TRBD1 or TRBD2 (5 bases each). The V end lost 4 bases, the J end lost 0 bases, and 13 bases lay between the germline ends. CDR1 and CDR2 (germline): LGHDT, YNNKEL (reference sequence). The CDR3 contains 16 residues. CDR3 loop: CASSPPGDPSYNEQFF. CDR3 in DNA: TGTGCCAGCAGCCCGCCCGGGGACCCCTCCTACAATGAGCAGTTCTTC.

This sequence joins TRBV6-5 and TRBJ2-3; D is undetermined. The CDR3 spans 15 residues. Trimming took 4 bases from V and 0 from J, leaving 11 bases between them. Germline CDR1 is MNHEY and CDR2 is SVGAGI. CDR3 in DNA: TGTGCCAGCAGTTCCCCGTCTATGAGCACAGATACGCAGTATTTT. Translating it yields CASSSPSMSTDTQYF.

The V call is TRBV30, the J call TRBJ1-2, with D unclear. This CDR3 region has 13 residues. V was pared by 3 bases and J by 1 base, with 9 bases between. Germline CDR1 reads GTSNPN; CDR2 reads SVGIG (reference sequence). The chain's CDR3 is CAWRDTYNYGYTF. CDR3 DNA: TGTGCCTGGAGGGATACCTATAACTATGGCTACACCTTC.

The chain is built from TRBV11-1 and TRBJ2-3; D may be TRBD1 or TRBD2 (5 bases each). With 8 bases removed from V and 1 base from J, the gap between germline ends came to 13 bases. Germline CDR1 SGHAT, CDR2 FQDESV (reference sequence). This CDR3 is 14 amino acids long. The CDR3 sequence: CASRGQGGTDTQYF. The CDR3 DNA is TGTGCCAGCCGAGGGCAGGGCGGCACAGATACGCAGTATTTT.

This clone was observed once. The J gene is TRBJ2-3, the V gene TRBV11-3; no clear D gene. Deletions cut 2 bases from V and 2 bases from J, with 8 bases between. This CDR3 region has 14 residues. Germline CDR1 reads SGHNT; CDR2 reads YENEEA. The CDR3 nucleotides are TGTGCCAGCAGCTTATCGGGCTCCACAGATACGCAGTATTTT. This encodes CASSLSGSTDTQYF.

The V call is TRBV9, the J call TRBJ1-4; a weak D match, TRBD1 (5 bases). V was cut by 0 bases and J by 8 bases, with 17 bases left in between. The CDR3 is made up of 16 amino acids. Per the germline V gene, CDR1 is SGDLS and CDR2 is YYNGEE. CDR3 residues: CASSVGGTSEGEKLFF. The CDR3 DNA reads TGTGCCAGCAGCGTAGGGGGGACCTCGGAAGGGGAAAAACTGTTTTTT.

The CDR3 protein is CASSTRTGERETQYF. The CDR3 coding sequence is TGTGCCAGCAGTACAAGGACAGGGGAACGAGAGACCCAGTACTTC. The V call is TRBV6-2 or TRBV6-3, the J call TRBJ2-5; 9 bases agree with TRBD1. Germline-derived CDR1 and CDR2 are MNHEY and SVGEGT. The CDR3 runs 15 residues. V shed 5 bases, J shed 4 bases, and the junction held 8 bases outside the gene matches.

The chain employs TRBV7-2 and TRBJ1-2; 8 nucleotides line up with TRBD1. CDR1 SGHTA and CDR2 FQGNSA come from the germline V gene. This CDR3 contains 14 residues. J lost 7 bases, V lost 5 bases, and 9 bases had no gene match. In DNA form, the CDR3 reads TGTGCCAGCAGCAAAGGACAGGGTTCAAGTGGCTACACCTTC. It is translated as CASSKGQGSSGYTF.

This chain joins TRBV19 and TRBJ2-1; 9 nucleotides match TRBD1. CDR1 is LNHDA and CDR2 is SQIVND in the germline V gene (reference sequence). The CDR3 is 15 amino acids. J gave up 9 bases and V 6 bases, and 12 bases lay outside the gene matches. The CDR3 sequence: CASRDRDRVGSEQFF. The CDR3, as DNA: TGTGCCAGTAGGGACCGGGACAGGGTTGGGAGTGAGCAGTTCTTC. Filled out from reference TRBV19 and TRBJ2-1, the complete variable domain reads DGGITQSPKYLFRKEGQNVTLSCEQNLNHDAMYWYRQDPGQGLRLIYYSQIVNDFQKGDIAEGYSVSREKKESFPLTVTSAQKNPTAFYLCASRDRDRVGSEQFFGPGTRLTVL.

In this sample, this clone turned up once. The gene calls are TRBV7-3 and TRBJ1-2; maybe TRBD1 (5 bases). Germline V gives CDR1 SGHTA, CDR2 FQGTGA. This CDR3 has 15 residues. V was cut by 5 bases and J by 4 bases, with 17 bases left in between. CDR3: CASSPQGGGSYGYTF. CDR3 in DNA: TGTGCCAGCAGCCCCCAGGGAGGTGGTAGCTATGGCTACACCTTC.

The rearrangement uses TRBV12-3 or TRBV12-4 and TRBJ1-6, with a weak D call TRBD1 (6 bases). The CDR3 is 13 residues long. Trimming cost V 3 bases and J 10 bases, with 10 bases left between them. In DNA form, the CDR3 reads TGTGCCAGCAGTTTGACAGGCGAGTCACCCCTCCACTTT. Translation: CASSLTGESPLHF.

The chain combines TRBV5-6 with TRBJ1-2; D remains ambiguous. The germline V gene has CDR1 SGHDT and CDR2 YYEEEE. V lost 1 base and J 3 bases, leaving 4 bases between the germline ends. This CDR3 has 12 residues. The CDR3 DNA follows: TGTGCCAGCAGCTTGATGGACTATGGCTACACCTTC. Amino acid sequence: CASSLMDYGYTF. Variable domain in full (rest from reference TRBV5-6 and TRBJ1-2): DAGVTQSPTHLIKTRGQQVTLRCSPKSGHDTVSWYQQALGQGPQFIFQYYEEEERQRGNFPDRFSGHQFPNYSSELNVNALLLGDSALYLCASSLMDYGYTFGSGTRLTVV.

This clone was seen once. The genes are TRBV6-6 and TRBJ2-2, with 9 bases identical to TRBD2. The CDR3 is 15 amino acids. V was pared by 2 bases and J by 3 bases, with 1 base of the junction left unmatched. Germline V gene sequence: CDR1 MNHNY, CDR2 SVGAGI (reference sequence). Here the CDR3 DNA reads TGTGCCAGCAGTTACGGACTAGCGTACACCGGGGAGCTGTTTTTT. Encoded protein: CASSYGLAYTGELFF.